These 25 T cell receptor beta chains were all obtained from the same sample, sequenced in a study of shared clonotypes between healthy human individuals. The assay was immunoSEQ multiplex PCR, and TCRdb's table has in-frame clones only and misses some. The sample records 750,000 to 1,000,000 clones, 80% to 95% being singletons. Selected positively for CCR7 and CD45RO-negative, naive CD8 cells excluded terminally differentiated effector memory CD45RA+ cells. Sequenced material: naive CD8+ T cells sorted from blood. Receptors were obtained from a man aged 25-45 years in good health.

The CDR3 protein is CASSPSGWSTDTQYF. The CDR3 DNA sequence: TGTGCCAGCAGCCCTAGCGGTTGGAGCACAGATACGCAGTATTTT. The rearrangement joins TRBV7-9 to TRBJ2-3, with TRBD2 matching 7 bases. Trimming removed 5 bases from V and 0 bases from J; junction bases left unmatched: 5. From germline, CDR1 is SEHNR and CDR2 FQNEAQ (reference sequence). The CDR3 is 15 amino acids.

The chain combines TRBV5-6 with TRBJ2-2, with 10 bases identical to TRBD1. With 3 bases clipped from V and 5 bases from J, the junction kept 4 bases outside the gene matches. CDR1 is SGHDT and CDR2 is YYEEEE in the germline V gene. This CDR3 region has 15 residues. The CDR3: CASSYGTGVTGELFF. Written as DNA, the CDR3 is TGTGCCAGCAGCTACGGGACAGGGGTAACCGGGGAGCTGTTTTTT.

This chain links TRBV6-1 with TRBJ2-1, with D tentatively TRBD2 (6 bases). The CDR3 length is 16 residues. With 0 bases removed from V and 1 base from J, the gap between germline ends came to 10 bases. CDR1 is MNHNS, CDR2 SASEGT, per germline. The CDR3 reads CASSEALGLSYNEQFF. The CDR3 region has the DNA TGTGCCAGCAGTGAAGCGCTGGGACTGTCCTACAATGAGCAGTTCTTC.

CDR3 sequence reads: CASSLGRGSSEAFF. For the CDR3, the DNA is TGCGCCAGCAGCTTAGGGAGGGGCTCCTCTGAAGCTTTCTTT. The genes are TRBV5-1 and TRBJ1-1; D might be TRBD1 (5 bases). Germline V gene data show CDR1 as SGHRS and CDR2 as YFSETQ. The CDR3 extends over 14 amino acids. Trimming pared 2 bases from V and 6 bases from J, leaving 14 bases between.

This clone was detected once. The chain recombines TRBV5-6 with TRBJ1-1; the D is unclear. The V and J ends lost 3 bases and 5 bases respectively, with 14 bases between them. Germline values: CDR1 SGHDT, CDR2 YYEEEE. The CDR3 is made up of 14 amino acids. The DNA of the CDR3 is TGTGCCAGCAGCTCAGCGGACTATACTACTGAAGCTTTCTTT. It is translated as CASSSADYTTEAFF.

The V gene is TRBV29-1, the J gene TRBJ2-7, with D possibly being TRBD2 (6 bases). CDR1 and CDR2 (germline): SQVTM, ANQGSEA. The germline V and J ends were trimmed by 6 bases and 3 bases, with 12 bases remaining between them. CDR3 length: 12 residues. The CDR3: CSVGTDNYEQYF. In DNA, the CDR3 is TGCAGCGTCGGGACTGACAACTACGAGCAGTACTTC.

The CDR3 sequence is CASSFAAKNIQYF. In nucleotides, the CDR3 is TGTGCCAGCAGTTTTGCGGCCAAAAACATTCAGTACTTC. This chain joins TRBV27 and TRBJ2-4; no clear D gene. Between the trimmed V and J ends, which lost 3 bases and 1 base, there was a span of 4 bases. Germline lookup yields CDR1 MNHEY and CDR2 SMNVEV (reference sequence). There are 13 residues in the CDR3.

This clone is a singleton in its sample. This chain uses TRBV5-8 with TRBJ2-1; 9 bases line up with TRBD2. Germline V gives CDR1 SGHTS, CDR2 YDEGEE. CDR3 length: 15 residues. V shed 2 bases and J 10 bases; nucleotides not matched to a gene: 10. The DNA for the CDR3 is TGTGCCAGCAGCTTTTCTGGCGGGAGGGCCGGAGAGCAGTTCTTC. Its translation is CASSFSGGRAGEQFF.

V and J are TRBV19 and TRBJ2-5; 9 nucleotides match TRBD2. This CDR3 is 15 amino acids long. V shed 7 bases, J shed 5 bases, and the junction held 11 bases outside the gene matches. Germline loops: CDR1 LNHDA, CDR2 SQIVND (reference sequence). CDR3 nucleotides: TGTGCCAGTACCCCTGGGAGCGGGGGGACGGAGACCCAGTACTTC. This codes for CASTPGSGGTETQYF.

The chain carries TRBV20-1 and TRBJ1-2; no firm D call. Between the trimmed V and J ends, which lost 5 bases and 5 bases, there was a span of 6 bases. The germline V gene has CDR1 DFQATT and CDR2 SNEGSKA (reference sequence). The CDR3 totals 10 residues. The CDR3 spells CSASGYGYTF. The CDR3 DNA follows: TGCAGTGCTTCCGGGTATGGCTACACCTTC.

The chain uses TRBV7-6 and TRBJ2-5; TRBD2 agrees at 10 bases. CDR3 length: 15 amino acids. Losses at the gene ends were 4 bases for V and 5 bases for J; bases not matched to a gene: 7. Germline CDR1 reads SGHVS; CDR2 reads FNYEAQ. Here the CDR3 DNA reads TGTGCCAGCAGCTCCCGGCTAGCGGGAGTCGAGACCCAGTACTTC. It specifies CASSSRLAGVETQYF.

The gene calls are TRBV4-3 and TRBJ1-1, with D possibly TRBD1 on 6 matching bases. Per germline, CDR1 LGHNA and CDR2 YSLEER. CDR3 length: 16 residues. V was pared by 0 bases and J by 5 bases, with 16 bases between. CDR3 sequence: CASSQDRGTLYTEAFF. The CDR3 DNA follows: TGCGCCAGCAGCCAAGATCGAGGGACACTTTATACTGAAGCTTTCTTT.

The chain carries TRBV6-1 and TRBJ2-1; D might be TRBD1 (8 bases). CDR3 length: 15 amino acids. CDR1 is MNHNS and CDR2 is SASEGT in the germline V gene. Trimming removed 6 bases from V and 3 bases from J, with 15 bases in between. CDR3 sequence: CASRRTGGGYNEQFF. CDR3 DNA sequence: TGTGCCAGCAGGAGAACAGGGGGGGGCTACAATGAGCAGTTCTTC.

This clone was detected only once. This chain uses TRBV9 with TRBJ2-2; D is perhaps TRBD1 (6 bases). The V gene lost 1 base and the J gene lost 0 bases, with 22 bases spanning the gap. Germline-derived CDR1 and CDR2 are SGDLS and YYNGEE. This CDR3 spans 20 amino acids. For the CDR3, the DNA is TGTGCCAGCAGCGTAAGGGGGATTGAACGATCGTTCGCGAACACCGGGGAGCTGTTTTTT. It translates to CASSVRGIERSFANTGELFF.

This clone was detected once. The chain joins TRBV6-5 to TRBJ1-2; TRBD1 aligns across 7 bases. J lost 8 bases, V lost 0 bases, and 3 bases had no gene match. The CDR3 is made up of 13 amino acids. The germline V gene encodes CDR1 MNHEY and CDR2 SVGAGI. In DNA form, the CDR3 reads TGTGCCAGCAGTTACTCGACAGGGCGCGGCTACACCTTC. This gives the protein CASSYSTGRGYTF.

The rearrangement uses TRBV27 and TRBJ2-7; TRBD1 agrees at 9 bases. Germline CDR1 reads MNHEY; CDR2 reads SMNVEV (reference sequence). The trim removed 6 bases at V and 4 bases at J, leaving 10 bases unmatched. The CDR3 totals 15 residues. The CDR3 loop is CASSYKQGADYEQYF. CDR3 nucleotides: TGTGCCAGCAGCTATAAACAGGGGGCTGATTACGAGCAGTACTTC.

The chain joins TRBV29-1 to TRBJ2-1, with 8 bases identical to TRBD2. Trimming took 2 bases from V and 4 from J; bases not matched to a gene: 7. The CDR3 is 15 residues long. Germline CDR1 and CDR2: SQVTM and ANQGSEA. The CDR3, as DNA: TGCAGCGTTGAATCGGCTAGCGGGTTGTACAATGAGCAGTTCTTC. Its protein product is CSVESASGLYNEQFF.

This chain uses TRBV27 with TRBJ2-6; D gene unclear. The CDR3 loop spans 15 amino acids. V was cut by 3 bases and J by 3 bases, with 9 bases left in between. Looked up from germline, CDR1 is MNHEY and CDR2 is SMNVEV (reference sequence). CDR3 bases: TGTGCCAGCAGTTTGGTAGGGTATGGGGCCAACGTCCTGACTTTC. Protein: CASSLVGYGANVLTF. Using reference TRBV27 and TRBJ2-6 for the parts outside the CDR3, the full variable domain is EAQVTQNPRYLITVTGKKLTVTCSQNMNHEYMSWYRQDPGLGLRQIYYSMNVEVTDKGDVPEGYKVSRKEKRNFPLILESPSPNQTSLYFCASSLVGYGANVLTFGAGSRLTVL.

The chain recombines TRBV13 with TRBJ1-3; 7 positions agree with TRBD1. The J segment lost 1 base and the V segment lost 5 bases, leaving 2 bases of the junction unmatched. The germline V gene has CDR1 PRHDT and CDR2 FYEKMQ (reference sequence). The length of the CDR3 is 14 residues. The CDR3 loop is CASSRQGSGNTIYF. The CDR3 coding sequence is TGTGCCAGCAGCCGACAGGGATCTGGAAACACCATATATTTT.

This sequence joins TRBV5-4 and TRBJ2-7, with TRBD1 matching 8 bases. V gave up 0 bases and J gave up 4 bases; unmatched junction bases: 9. The germline gives CDR1 SGHNT, CDR2 YYREEE (reference sequence). The CDR3 length is 16 residues. CDR3: CASSLGQGPKLYEQYF. Written as DNA, the CDR3 is TGTGCCAGCAGCTTGGGACAGGGGCCAAAACTTTACGAGCAGTACTTC.

This rearrangement joins TRBV7-9 to TRBJ1-1; the D is unclear. CDR3 length: 13 amino acids. CDR1 and CDR2 from the germline V gene are SEHNR and FQNEAQ (reference sequence). Trimming removed 1 base at V and 3 bases at J, with 6 bases between. For the CDR3, the DNA is TGTGCCAGCAGCTTAGAAGTTTACACTGAAGCTTTCTTT. Protein sequence: CASSLEVYTEAFF.

The rearrangement joins TRBV19 to TRBJ1-1; weak D call: TRBD1 (6 bases). The germline V gene encodes CDR1 LNHDA and CDR2 SQIVND (reference sequence). With 3 bases removed from V and 4 bases from J, the gap between germline ends came to 18 bases. The CDR3 runs 16 residues. The CDR3 spells CASSIDRGRITTEAFF. The CDR3 bases are TGTGCCAGTAGTATCGATCGGGGGCGAATAACCACTGAAGCTTTCTTT.

This clone has only one observation. The chain has TRBV19 and TRBJ2-1; 8 nucleotides line up with TRBD2. CDR1 is LNHDA and CDR2 is SQIVND in the germline V gene (reference sequence). The trim removed 0 bases at V and 10 bases at J, leaving 11 bases unmatched. The CDR3 has 16 residues. In nucleotides, the CDR3 is TGTGCCAGTAGTATAGATGCCTTCGGGGGGGCACGGGAGCAGTTCTTC. It yields the protein CASSIDAFGGAREQFF.

A few counts support this clone. The genes are TRBV4-2 and TRBJ1-5; D might be TRBD1 (5 bases). In germline, CDR1 is LGHNA, CDR2 YNFKEQ. Deletions cut 1 base from V and 1 base from J, with 8 bases between. The CDR3 has 15 amino acids. The DNA for the CDR3 is TGTGCCAGCAGCCAAGGACAGAGCAGCAATCAGCCCCAGCATTTT. This codes for CASSQGQSSNQPQHF.

This sequence joins TRBV7-9 and TRBJ2-1; D is possibly TRBD1 (6 bases). This CDR3 comprises 15 residues. CDR1 SEHNR and CDR2 FQNEAQ come from the germline V gene (reference sequence). V lost 3 bases, J lost 6 bases, and 15 bases lay in between. CDR3 protein: CASSFLTRGINEQFF. In DNA form, the CDR3 reads TGTGCCAGCAGCTTCCTGACGAGGGGGATCAATGAGCAGTTCTTC.